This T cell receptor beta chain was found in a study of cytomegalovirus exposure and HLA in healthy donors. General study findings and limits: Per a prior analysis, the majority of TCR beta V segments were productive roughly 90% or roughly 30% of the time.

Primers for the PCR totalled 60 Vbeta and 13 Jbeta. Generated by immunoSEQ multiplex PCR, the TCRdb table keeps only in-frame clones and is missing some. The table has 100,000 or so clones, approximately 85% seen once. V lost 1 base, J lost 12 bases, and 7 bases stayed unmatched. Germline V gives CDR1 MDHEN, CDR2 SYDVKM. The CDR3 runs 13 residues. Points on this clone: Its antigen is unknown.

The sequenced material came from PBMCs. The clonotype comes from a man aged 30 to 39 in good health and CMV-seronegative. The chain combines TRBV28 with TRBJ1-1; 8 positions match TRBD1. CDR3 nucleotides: TGTGCCAGCAGTTTATCGGTAGACAGGGGAACTTTCTTT. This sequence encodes CASSLSVDRGTFF. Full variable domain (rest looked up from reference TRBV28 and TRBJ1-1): DVKVTQSSRYLVKRTGEKVFLECVQDMDHENMFWYRQDPGLGLRLIYFSYDVKMKEKGDIPEGYSVSREKKERFSLILESASTNQTSMYLCASSLSVDRGTFFGQGTRLTVV.